The T cell receptor (beta chain) under discussion was sequenced for a study of blood T cell repertoires in COVID-19. Study-wide context: PBMCs, B-cell-depleted T cells, or T cells provided the cDNA or gDNA that made up the material.

V trimming: 11 bases; J trimming: 8 bases; junction bases outside the gene matches: 16. The germline V gene encodes CDR1 MNHEY and CDR2 SVGAGI. CDR3 size: 14 residues. Authors' data handling: Nucleated cell number was recorded as an estimate derived from reference gene primer amplification. TCRdb's table, derived via immunoSEQ multiplex PCR, lists solely in-frame clones and lacks some. V, J and clone size derive from that table, while D and trimming were established from the DNA sequence. The sample includes around 12,000 clones, 70% to 90% of them seen just once. V is TRBV6-5 and J is TRBJ1-2, with 8 positions matching TRBD1. Material: peripheral blood. The sequence was obtained from a human donor in a cohort sampled during active COVID-19. CDR3 protein: CALSRGHRIEGYTF. CDR3 coding DNA: TGTGCCCTCTCCAGGGGGCACAGGATAGAGGGCTACACCTTC.